Listed here are 20 T cell receptor beta chains from one sample, sequenced in a study of OX40 agonist ivuxolimab in advanced cancers. Sequencing was performed with immunoSEQ multiplex PCR; in TCRdb, only in-frame clones are kept and a portion is missing. The table has 25,000 to 35,000 clones, roughly 74% seen once. Sequenced material: CD4+ or CD8+ T cells sorted from blood, taken in a trial of the OX40 agonist ivuxolimab. The origin of the receptors is an adult with an advanced solid tumor such as melanoma, head and neck, liver or kidney cancer.

This rearrangement joins TRBV14 to TRBJ1-6; D is perhaps TRBD1 (5 bases). Germline V gene lookup returns CDR1 SGHDN and CDR2 FVKESK. The CDR3 is made up of 15 amino acids. V lost 3 bases, J lost 5 bases, and 11 bases lay in between. As DNA, the CDR3 is TGTGCCAGCAGCCAGTGGGGGTTGAATAATTCACCCCTCCACTTT. It specifies CASSQWGLNNSPLHF.

V gene TRBV6-4 combines with J gene TRBJ1-2, with a tentative D call TRBD1 (5 bases). Trimming shortened V by 5 bases and J by 7 bases, and 17 bases separated the two germline ends. Germline V gene lookup returns CDR1 MRHNA and CDR2 SNTAGT. The CDR3 contains 14 residues. The DNA for the CDR3 is TGTGCCAGCAGTCCGGGAATAGGGACGTTTGGCTACACCTTC. It specifies CASSPGIGTFGYTF.

V usage is TRBV7-7 and J usage is TRBJ2-1; maybe TRBD2 (7 bases). V dropped 1 base and J dropped 5 bases, with 12 bases sitting between them. CDR1 is SSHAT, CDR2 FNYEAQ, per germline (reference sequence). The CDR3 has 15 residues. This CDR3 reads CASSLGGGSHNEQFF. CDR3 sequence (DNA): TGTGCCAGCAGCTTAGGGGGGGGCTCACACAATGAGCAGTTCTTC.

The V gene is TRBV7-9, the J gene TRBJ2-7, with no clear D. Germline CDR1 and CDR2: SEHNR and FQNEAQ (reference sequence). The V gene lost 6 bases and the J gene lost 0 bases, with 6 bases spanning the gap. This CDR3 comprises 12 residues. The CDR3 loop reads CASSTDSYEQYF. The CDR3, as DNA: TGTGCCAGCAGTACAGACTCCTACGAGCAGTACTTC.

V is TRBV5-6 and J is TRBJ2-5; D may be TRBD1 (5 bases). CDR3 size: 14 residues. Trimming pared 7 bases from V and 1 base from J, leaving 14 bases between. Germline CDR1 SGHDT, CDR2 YYEEEE. CDR3: CASAHRNLQETQYF. Written as DNA, the CDR3 is TGTGCCAGCGCCCACAGGAACCTCCAAGAGACCCAGTACTTC.

V and J are TRBV5-1 and TRBJ2-5; D not resolved. Trimming shortened V by 0 bases and J by 5 bases, and 11 bases separated the two germline ends. This CDR3 has 14 residues. Germline values: CDR1 SGHRS, CDR2 YFSETQ. The CDR3 sequence is CASSLAGRPETQYF. CDR3 in DNA: TGCGCCAGCAGCTTGGCCGGCCGGCCCGAGACCCAGTACTTC.

This clone was counted a single time. The chain has TRBV7-8 and TRBJ2-7; tentative D call: TRBD2 (7 bases). The germline V gene has CDR1 SGHVS and CDR2 FQNEAQ. The V and J ends lost 7 bases and 1 base respectively, with 17 bases between them. The CDR3 covers 15 residues. In DNA, the CDR3 is TGTGCCAGCACCCTTAGGGGGGGTCTGTCCTACGAGCAGTACTTC. This encodes CASTLRGGLSYEQYF.

Only a few counts were recorded for this clone. J is TRBJ2-4 and V is TRBV13; D not resolved. This CDR3 is 16 amino acids long. CDR1 PRHDT and CDR2 FYEKMQ come from the germline V gene (reference sequence). V lost 4 bases and J lost 1, with 14 bases in between. The chain's CDR3 is CASSSGPFGAKNIQYF. CDR3 DNA sequence: TGTGCCAGCAGCTCCGGACCTTTCGGGGCCAAAAACATTCAGTACTTC.

The chain combines TRBV5-1 with TRBJ1-4; no definite D call. Germline CDR1 and CDR2: SGHRS and YFSETQ. The CDR3 consists of 14 residues. V lost 1 base and J 2 bases, leaving 6 bases between the germline ends. The DNA for the CDR3 is TGCGCCAGCAGCTTGTCCGGGACTAATGAAAAACTGTTTTTT. It yields the protein CASSLSGTNEKLFF. Full variable domain (outside the CDR3, taken from reference TRBV5-1 and TRBJ1-4): KAGVTQTPRYLIKTRGQQVTLSCSPISGHRSVSWYQQTPGQGLQFLFEYFSETQRNKGNFPGRFSGRQFSNSRSEMNVSTLELGDSALYLCASSLSGTNEKLFFGSGTQLSVL.

The rearrangement links TRBV7-2 to TRBJ1-1; D may be TRBD1 (5 bases). Germline assignment: CDR1 SGHTA and CDR2 FQGNSA. The CDR3 covers 14 residues. V lost 0 bases to trimming and J lost 3 bases, with 8 bases between them. CDR3 protein: CASSLAREYTEAFF. The CDR3 DNA sequence: TGTGCCAGCAGCTTAGCCAGGGAATACACTGAAGCTTTCTTT.

A single count supports this clone. V is TRBV9 and J is TRBJ2-2, with D possibly TRBD1 on 5 matching bases. The germline V gene encodes CDR1 SGDLS and CDR2 YYNGEE. V was shortened by 0 bases and J by 1 base, with 7 bases between the two germline ends. There are 15 residues in the CDR3. The CDR3 is CASSVVGENTGELFF. The CDR3 DNA follows: TGTGCCAGCAGCGTAGTAGGGGAGAACACCGGGGAGCTGTTTTTT.

V gene TRBV5-1 combines with J gene TRBJ2-1; TRBD1 matches 7 bases. V gave up 0 bases and J gave up 0 bases; unmatched junction bases: 9. The V gene's germline CDR1 is SGHRS and CDR2 YFSETQ. This CDR3 spans 18 amino acids. The CDR3 here is CASSLGQGSPSSYNEQFF. CDR3 nucleotides: TGCGCCAGCAGCTTGGGACAGGGTAGTCCGAGCTCCTACAATGAGCAGTTCTTC.

This chain joins TRBV5-6 and TRBJ1-5; no clear D. V lost 0 bases, J lost 4 bases, and 11 bases lay in between. The CDR3 contains 15 residues. Germline CDR1 SGHDT, CDR2 YYEEEE. The CDR3, as DNA: TGTGCCAGCAGCTTGGCGGGTAAGACGAATCAGCCCCAGCATTTT. This encodes CASSLAGKTNQPQHF.

The rearrangement uses TRBV12-5 and TRBJ2-1; possible D gene TRBD2, 5 bases. Trimming cost V 6 bases and J 3 bases, with 9 bases left between them. The CDR3 covers 13 residues. Germline assignment: CDR1 LGHNT and CDR2 FRNRAP. The CDR3 sequence is CASGLTSYNEQFF. The CDR3 DNA is TGTGCTAGTGGCCTTACTAGCTACAATGAGCAGTTCTTC.

The V call is TRBV10-3, the J call TRBJ1-6; D gene uncertain. This CDR3 has 15 amino acids. Germline V gene sequence: CDR1 ENHRY, CDR2 SYGVKD. V lost 0 bases to trimming and J lost 7 bases, with 10 bases between them. CDR3 DNA: TGTGCCATCAGTGAGTCTCAGTGGGGAAATTCACCCCTCCACTTT. This translates into CAISESQWGNSPLHF.

The chain uses TRBV5-1 and TRBJ2-1; tentative D call: TRBD1 (5 bases). V lost 2 bases to trimming and J lost 6 bases, with 15 bases between them. CDR3 length: 15 residues. CDR1 and CDR2 (germline): SGHRS, YFSETQ. The CDR3 spells CASSFMDTLSNEQFF. The CDR3 nucleotides read TGCGCCAGCAGCTTTATGGACACCCTAAGCAATGAGCAGTTCTTC. The full variable domain, with the rest looked up from reference TRBV5-1 and TRBJ2-1, is KAGVTQTPRYLIKTRGQQVTLSCSPISGHRSVSWYQQTPGQGLQFLFEYFSETQRNKGNFPGRFSGRQFSNSRSEMNVSTLELGDSALYLCASSFMDTLSNEQFFGPGTRLTVL.

Only a few counts were recorded for this clone. V and J are TRBV6-5 and TRBJ2-1; D uncertain. This CDR3 has 11 residues. CDR1 MNHEY and CDR2 SVGAGI come from the germline V gene. V gave up 5 bases and J gave up 9 bases, with 8 bases separating them. The CDR3 sequence is CASSQGSEQFF. The CDR3 region has the DNA TGTGCCAGCAGTCAAGGTAGTGAGCAGTTCTTC.

This clone appeared a single time. V and J are TRBV5-1 and TRBJ2-1; D may be TRBD1 (5 bases). From germline, CDR1 is SGHRS and CDR2 YFSETQ. The CDR3 length is 13 residues. The V end lost 2 bases, the J end lost 5 bases, and 8 bases lay between the germline ends. The CDR3 reads CASSLLQDNEQFF. The CDR3 DNA sequence: TGCGCCAGCAGCTTACTACAGGACAATGAGCAGTTCTTC.

The chain has TRBV7-9 and TRBJ2-1; 12 bases are shared with TRBD1. There are 15 residues in the CDR3. V trimming: 7 bases; J trimming: 5 bases; junction bases outside the gene matches: 6. Germline CDR1 is SEHNR and CDR2 is FQNEAQ (reference sequence). CDR3: CASNQGQGANNEQFF. The CDR3 DNA is TGTGCCAGCAACCAGGGACAGGGGGCGAACAATGAGCAGTTCTTC.

The chain couples TRBV19 to TRBJ2-2, with no clear D. This CDR3 comprises 16 residues. Per the germline V gene, CDR1 is LNHDA and CDR2 is SQIVND (reference sequence). Trimming removed 7 bases at V and 2 bases at J, with 17 bases between. The CDR3 nucleotides read TGTGCCAGTAAAGGCCGCAGGCAGCTCAACACCGGGGAGCTGTTTTTT. Encoded protein: CASKGRRQLNTGELFF.